This entry lists 8 T cell receptor beta chains sequenced from one sample in a study of cytomegalovirus exposure and HLA in healthy donors. The study ran its PCR with 60 Vbeta and 13 Jbeta primers. The repertoire was sequenced with immunoSEQ multiplex PCR; TCRdb's copy has only in-frame clones and lacks some. The table records about 170,000 clones, around 73% of them present only once. Sequencing used PBMCs. The receptors shown here come from a woman between 18 and 29 years old in good health and CMV-seropositive.

The V and J genes are TRBV5-1 and TRBJ2-2; the match to TRBD1 covers 8 bases. The CDR3 has 16 amino acids. The V and J ends lost 0 bases and 4 bases, in that order; junction bases with no gene match: 5. From germline, CDR1 is SGHRS and CDR2 YFSETQ. In nucleotides, the CDR3 is TGCGCCAGCAGCTTGGCCAGGGGGCGGGTCACCGGGGAGCTGTTTTTT. As protein: CASSLARGRVTGELFF.

This rearrangement joins TRBV5-5 to TRBJ2-7, with D uncertain. Germline lookup yields CDR1 SGHKS and CDR2 YYEKEE (reference sequence). V lost 3 bases, J lost 5 bases, and 21 bases lay in between. The CDR3 length is 16 residues. CDR3 bases: TGTGCCAGCAGCTCCCAAGAGTCGACTTGGGTAAACGAGCAGTACTTC. It translates to CASSSQESTWVNEQYF.

The chain carries TRBV9 and TRBJ2-1; TRBD2 matches at 9 bases. There are 16 residues in the CDR3. Germline V CDR1 and CDR2: SGDLS, YYNGEE. V lost 0 bases, J lost 3 bases, and 4 bases stayed unmatched. CDR3 sequence reads: CASSVGTSGYYNEQFF. CDR3 coding DNA: TGTGCCAGCAGCGTAGGAACTAGCGGGTACTACAATGAGCAGTTCTTC.

This clone is a singleton in its sample. This chain joins TRBV7-9 and TRBJ2-3, with 7 bases identical to TRBD2. CDR1 and CDR2 from the germline V gene are SEHNR and FQNEAQ (reference sequence). This CDR3 region has 17 residues. Trimming at V came to 4 bases and at J to 7 bases, leaving 17 bases not matched to a gene. This chain's CDR3 is CASSSNRAGELLNTQYF. The CDR3 region has the DNA TGTGCCAGCAGCTCAAACCGCGCGGGGGAGCTTCTTAATACGCAGTATTTT.

This clone appeared a single time. The chain combines TRBV19 with TRBJ2-2; 7 bases line up with TRBD1. V lost 7 bases to trimming and J lost 2 bases; unmatched junction nucleotides: 13. Germline assignment: CDR1 LNHDA and CDR2 SQIVND (reference sequence). The CDR3 extends over 17 amino acids. The CDR3 reads CASTLVGGRGNTGELFF. CDR3 in DNA: TGTGCCAGTACCCTGGTAGGGGGCAGGGGCAACACCGGGGAGCTGTTTTTT.

This chain joins TRBV4-1 and TRBJ2-7, with TRBD1 as a possible D gene (5 bases). V was pared by 1 base and J by 2 bases, with 6 bases between. Germline V gene sequence: CDR1 MGHRA, CDR2 YSYEKL. CDR3 length: 13 amino acids. Written as DNA, the CDR3 is TGCGCCAGCAGCCAAGGGGGCCCCTACGAGCAGTACTTC. This codes for CASSQGGPYEQYF.

The chain employs TRBV6-1 and TRBJ2-7; D perhaps matches TRBD2 (5 bases). The CDR3 totals 14 residues. Germline V CDR1 and CDR2: MNHNS, SASEGT. Trimming took 2 bases from V and 4 from J, leaving 12 bases between them. CDR3 nucleotide sequence: TGTGCCAGCAGTGAAACGGGCGGAGGATACGAGCAGTACTTC. It specifies CASSETGGGYEQYF.

This chain connects TRBV7-2 to TRBJ1-2; D is unresolved. Between the trimmed V and J ends, which lost 6 bases and 0 bases, there was a span of 8 bases. CDR3 length: 13 residues. Germline-derived CDR1 and CDR2 are SGHTA and FQGNSA. The CDR3 sequence is CASSPIANYGYTF. As DNA, the CDR3 is TGTGCCAGCAGTCCTATAGCTAACTATGGCTACACCTTC.